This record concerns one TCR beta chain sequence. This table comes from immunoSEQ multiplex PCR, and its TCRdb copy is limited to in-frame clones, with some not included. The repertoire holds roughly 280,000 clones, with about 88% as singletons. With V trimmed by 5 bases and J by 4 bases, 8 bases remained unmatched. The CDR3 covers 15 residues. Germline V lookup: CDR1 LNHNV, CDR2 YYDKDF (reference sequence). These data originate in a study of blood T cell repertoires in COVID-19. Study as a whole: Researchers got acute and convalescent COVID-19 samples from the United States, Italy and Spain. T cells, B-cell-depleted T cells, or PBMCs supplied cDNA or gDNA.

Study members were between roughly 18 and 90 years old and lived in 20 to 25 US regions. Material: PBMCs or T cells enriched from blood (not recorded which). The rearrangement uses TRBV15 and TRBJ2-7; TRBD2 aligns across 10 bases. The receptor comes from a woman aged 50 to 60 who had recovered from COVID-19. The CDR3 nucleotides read TGTGCCACCAGCGCGGGGACTAGCGATCAATACGAGCAGTACTTC. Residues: CATSAGTSDQYEQYF.